This record concerns one TCR beta chain sequence. Its antigen is still unknown. Via MiXCR, TCRdb re-called the 5' RACE reads, giving one row per CDR3 protein. The table includes around 770,000 distinct CDR3 sequences, about 11% detected once. This specimen comes from a study of CD8 T cells in ankylosing spondylitis. Study findings and constraints: Disease-linked clones, CD8+, were relatively rare in peripheral blood. For ankylosing spondylitis blood, a TCR beta motif of roughly 8 highly homologous variants appeared characteristic.

V lost 6 bases, J lost 3 bases, and 17 bases lay in between. This CDR3 is built from 14 residues. CDR1 is DFQATT and CDR2 is SNEGSKA in the germline V gene (reference sequence). The clonotype comes from a male donor with ankylosing spondylitis. Sequenced material: blood, either unsorted or a sorted T cell fraction (not recorded which). V is TRBV20-1 and J is TRBJ1-1, with no clear D. CDR3 protein: CSATNRMGHTEAFF. The CDR3 DNA is TGCAGTGCCACTAACCGTATGGGTCACACTGAAGCTTTCTTT.